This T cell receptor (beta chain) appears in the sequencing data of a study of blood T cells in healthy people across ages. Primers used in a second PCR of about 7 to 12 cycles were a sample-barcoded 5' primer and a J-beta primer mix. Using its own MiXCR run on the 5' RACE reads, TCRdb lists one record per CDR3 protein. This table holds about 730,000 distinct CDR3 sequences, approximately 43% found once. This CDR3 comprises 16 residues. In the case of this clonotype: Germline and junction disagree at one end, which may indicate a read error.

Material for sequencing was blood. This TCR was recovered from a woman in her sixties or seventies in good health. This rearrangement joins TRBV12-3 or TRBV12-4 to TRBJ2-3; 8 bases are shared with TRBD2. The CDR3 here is CASSFQSGSDTGTQYF. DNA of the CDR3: TGTGCCAGCAGTTTCCAAAGCGGGAGTGACACAGGTACGCAGTATTTT.